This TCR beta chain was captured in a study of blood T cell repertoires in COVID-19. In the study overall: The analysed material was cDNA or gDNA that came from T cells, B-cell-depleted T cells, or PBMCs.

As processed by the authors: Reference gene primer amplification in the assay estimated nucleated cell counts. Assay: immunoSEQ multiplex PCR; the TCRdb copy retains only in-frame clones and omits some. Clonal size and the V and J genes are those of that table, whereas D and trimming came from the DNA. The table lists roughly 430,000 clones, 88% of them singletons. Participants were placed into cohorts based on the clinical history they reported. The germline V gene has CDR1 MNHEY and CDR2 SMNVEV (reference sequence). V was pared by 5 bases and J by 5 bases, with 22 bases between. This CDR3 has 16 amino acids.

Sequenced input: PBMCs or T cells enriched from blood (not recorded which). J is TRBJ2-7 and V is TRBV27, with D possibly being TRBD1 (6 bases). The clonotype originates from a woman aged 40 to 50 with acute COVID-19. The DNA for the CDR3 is TGTGCCAGCAGTCCAACTCGACAGGCCCCTTCGGACGAGCAGTACTTC. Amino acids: CASSPTRQAPSDEQYF.